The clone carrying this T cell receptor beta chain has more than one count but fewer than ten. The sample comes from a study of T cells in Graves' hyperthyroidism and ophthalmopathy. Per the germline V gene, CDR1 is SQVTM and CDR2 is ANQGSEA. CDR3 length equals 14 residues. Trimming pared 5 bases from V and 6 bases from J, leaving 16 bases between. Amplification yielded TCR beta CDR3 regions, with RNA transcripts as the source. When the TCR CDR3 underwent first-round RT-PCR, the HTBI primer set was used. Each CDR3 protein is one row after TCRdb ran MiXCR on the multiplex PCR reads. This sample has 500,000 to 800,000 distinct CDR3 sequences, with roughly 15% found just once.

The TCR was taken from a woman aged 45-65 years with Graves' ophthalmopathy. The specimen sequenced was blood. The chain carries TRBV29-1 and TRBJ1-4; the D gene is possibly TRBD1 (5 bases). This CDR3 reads CSVRSRGVYEKLFF. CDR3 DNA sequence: TGCAGCGTTCGGAGTCGGGGGGTATATGAAAAACTGTTTTTT.